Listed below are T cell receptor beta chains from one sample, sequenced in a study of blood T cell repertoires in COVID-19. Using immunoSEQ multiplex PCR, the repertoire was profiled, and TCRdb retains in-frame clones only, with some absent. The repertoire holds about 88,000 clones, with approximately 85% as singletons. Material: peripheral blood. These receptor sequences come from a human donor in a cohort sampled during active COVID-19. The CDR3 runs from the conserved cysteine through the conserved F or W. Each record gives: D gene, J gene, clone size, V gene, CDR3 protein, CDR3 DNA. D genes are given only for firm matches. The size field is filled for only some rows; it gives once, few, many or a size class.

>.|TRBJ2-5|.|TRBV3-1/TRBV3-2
CASSQGREETQYF
TGTGCCAGCAGCCAAGGCAGGGAAGAGACCCAGTACTTC
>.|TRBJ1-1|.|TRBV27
CASRRDLGLGEAFF
TGTGCCAGCCGCAGGGATTTGGGGCTAGGTGAAGCTTTCTTT
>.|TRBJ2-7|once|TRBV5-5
CASSQNSYEQYF
TGTGCCAGCAGCCAAAACTCCTACGAGCAGTACTTC
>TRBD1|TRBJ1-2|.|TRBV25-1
CASSEDALGTGGEHGYTF
TGTGCCAGCAGTGAAGATGCTCTGGGGACAGGGGGCGAGCATGGCTACACCTTC
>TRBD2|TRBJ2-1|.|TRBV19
CASSGLAGGNSYNEQFF
TGTGCCAGTAGTGGACTAGCGGGAGGTAACTCCTACAATGAGCAGTTCTTC
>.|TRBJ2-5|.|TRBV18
CASSPSWLETQYF
TGTGCCAGCTCACCGTCCTGGCTGGAGACCCAGTACTTC
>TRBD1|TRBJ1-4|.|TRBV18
CASSPRMVTGGAANEKLFF
TGTGCCAGCTCACCAAGAATGGTGACAGGGGGCGCAGCTAATGAAAAACTGTTTTTT
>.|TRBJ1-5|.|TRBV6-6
CASSPAGNNQPQHF
TGTGCCAGCAGCCCGGCAGGGAACAATCAGCCCCAGCATTTT
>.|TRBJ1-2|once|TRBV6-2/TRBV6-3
CASSSLEWNYGYTF
TGTGCCAGCAGTTCCCTGGAGTGGAACTATGGCTACACCTTC
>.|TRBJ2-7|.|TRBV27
CASSPSGSYEQYF
TGTGCCAGCAGTCCGTCGGGCTCCTACGAGCAGTACTTC
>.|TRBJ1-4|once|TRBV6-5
CASSYSNARKEKLFF
TGTGCCAGCAGTTACTCGAACGCGAGGAAGGAAAAACTGTTTTTT
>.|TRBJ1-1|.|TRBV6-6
CASSYSSRQARTEAFF
TGTGCCAGCAGTTACTCGAGTCGACAGGCAAGGACTGAAGCTTTCTTT
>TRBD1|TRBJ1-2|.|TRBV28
CASRFGTGGFGYTF
TGTGCCAGCAGGTTCGGGACAGGGGGCTTTGGCTACACCTTC
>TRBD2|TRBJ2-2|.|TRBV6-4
CASSRLAGDTGELFF
TGTGCCAGCAGCAGACTAGCGGGAGACACCGGGGAGCTGTTTTTT
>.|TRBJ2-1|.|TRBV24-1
CATSDPGPRGNEQFF
TGTGCCACCAGTGACCCCGGTCCCCGGGGGAATGAGCAGTTCTTC
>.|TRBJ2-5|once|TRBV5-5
CASSALRGETQYF
TGTGCCAGCAGCGCGCTGAGGGGGGAGACCCAGTACTTC
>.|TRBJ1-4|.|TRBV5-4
CASSLGSGVREKLFF
TGTGCCAGCAGCTTGGGGTCGGGGGTCCGGGAAAAACTGTTTTTT
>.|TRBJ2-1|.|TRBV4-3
CASSQDMVTSYNEQFF
TGCGCCAGCAGCCAAGATATGGTAACTTCCTACAATGAGCAGTTCTTC
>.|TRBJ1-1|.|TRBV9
CASSVSGGRYTEAFF
TGTGCCAGCAGCGTATCGGGGGGGAGGTACACTGAAGCTTTCTTT
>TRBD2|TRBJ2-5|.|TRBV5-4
CASSPRVVAGRGETQYF
TGTGCCAGCAGCCCCCGAGTCGTAGCGGGGAGGGGGGAGACCCAGTACTTC
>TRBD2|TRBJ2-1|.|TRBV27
CASSPLTSANEQFF
TGTGCCAGCAGCCCCCTGACTAGCGCCAATGAGCAGTTCTTC
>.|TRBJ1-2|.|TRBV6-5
CASSYLTKLSYGYTF
TGTGCCAGCAGTTACTTGACTAAATTATCCTATGGCTACACCTTC
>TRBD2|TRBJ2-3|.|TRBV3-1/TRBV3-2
CASSPRGGSTDTQYF
TGTGCCAGCAGCCCTCGGGGGGGTAGCACAGATACGCAGTATTTT
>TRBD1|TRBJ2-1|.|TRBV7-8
CASSERQGPTNEQFF
TGTGCCAGCAGCGAGAGACAGGGGCCCACCAATGAGCAGTTCTTC
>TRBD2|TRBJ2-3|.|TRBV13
CASSSQGLAGGPDTQYF
TGTGCCAGCAGCTCCCAGGGACTAGCGGGAGGCCCAGATACGCAGTATTTT
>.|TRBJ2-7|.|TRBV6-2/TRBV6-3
CASSRSGGAGTTYEQYF
TGTGCCAGCAGCCGTTCCGGTGGGGCGGGAACTACCTACGAGCAGTACTTC
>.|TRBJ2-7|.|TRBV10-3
CAISESGGSFGAYEQYF
TGTGCCATCAGTGAGTCGGGTGGGTCTTTCGGAGCCTACGAGCAGTACTTC
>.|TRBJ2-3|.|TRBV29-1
CSVVWPGRTDTQYF
TGCAGCGTTGTATGGCCAGGGCGCACAGATACGCAGTATTTT
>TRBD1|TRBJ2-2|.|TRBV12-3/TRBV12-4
CASSTQGAGELFF
TGTGCCAGCAGTACACAGGGGGCCGGGGAGCTGTTTTTT
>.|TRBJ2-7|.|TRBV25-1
CASSPRDSSYEQYF
TGTGCCAGCAGCCCCAGGGATTCCTCCTACGAGCAGTACTTC
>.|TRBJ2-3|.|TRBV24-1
CATSDLVNTQYF
TGTGCCACCAGTGATTTGGTAAATACGCAGTATTTT
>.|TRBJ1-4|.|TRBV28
CASTDRIEKLFF
TGTGCCAGCACCGACAGAATTGAAAAACTGTTTTTT
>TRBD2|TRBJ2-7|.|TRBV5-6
CASSPGGIDEQYF
TGTGCCAGCAGCCCGGGAGGGATCGACGAGCAGTACTTC
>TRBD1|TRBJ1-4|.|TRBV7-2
CASSWGQPNEKLFF
TGTGCCAGCAGCTGGGGACAGCCTAATGAAAAACTGTTTTTT
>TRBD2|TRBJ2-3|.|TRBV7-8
CANTGGRDTQYF
TGTGCCAATACGGGGGGACGGGATACGCAGTATTTT
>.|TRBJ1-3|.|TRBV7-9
CASSFPRGDTIYF
TGTGCCAGCAGCTTCCCCAGGGGAGACACCATATATTTT
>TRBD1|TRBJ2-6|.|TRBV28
CASSFRPGTGSGANVLTF
TGTGCCAGCAGTTTCCGTCCCGGGACAGGGAGTGGGGCCAACGTCCTGACTTTC
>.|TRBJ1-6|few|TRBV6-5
CASRVGGSPLHF
TGTGCCAGCAGGGTAGGGGGATCACCCCTCCACTTT
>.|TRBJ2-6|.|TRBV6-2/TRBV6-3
CASSYPDGRAPSGANVLTF
TGTGCCAGCAGTTACCCCGACGGGCGGGCACCTTCTGGGGCCAACGTCCTGACTTTC
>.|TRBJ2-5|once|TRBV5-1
CASSRAVGQETQYF
TGCGCCAGCAGCCGAGCGGTGGGACAAGAGACCCAGTACTTC
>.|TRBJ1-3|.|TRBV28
CASGQGGPLSGNTIYF
TGTGCCAGCGGTCAGGGAGGGCCCCTCTCTGGAAACACCATATATTTT
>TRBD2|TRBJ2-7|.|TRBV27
CASSPGLAGRNEQYF
TGTGCCAGCAGCCCCGGACTAGCGGGGAGAAACGAGCAGTACTTC
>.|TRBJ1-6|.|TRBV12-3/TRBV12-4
CASSSRERGPLHF
TGTGCCAGCAGTTCCAGGGAAAGGGGACCCCTCCACTTT
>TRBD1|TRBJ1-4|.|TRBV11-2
CASSRNRGRANEKLFF
TGTGCCAGCAGCAGAAACAGGGGAAGGGCTAATGAAAAACTGTTTTTT
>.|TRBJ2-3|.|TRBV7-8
CASSLARYSSIPNTDTQYF
TGTGCCAGCAGCTTAGCGCGGTACTCCTCCATCCCAAACACAGATACGCAGTATTTT
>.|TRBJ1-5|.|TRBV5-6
CASSGAGNQPQHF
TGTGCCAGCAGCGGGGCAGGGAATCAGCCCCAGCATTTT
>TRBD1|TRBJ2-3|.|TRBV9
CASSVGQGVDTQYF
TGTGCCAGCAGCGTAGGACAGGGGGTTGATACGCAGTATTTT
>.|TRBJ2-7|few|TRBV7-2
CASSLVREPGYEQYF
TGTGCCAGCAGCTTAGTACGGGAACCTGGGTACGAGCAGTACTTC
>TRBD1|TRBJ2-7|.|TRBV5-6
CASSLGLTGGGYEQYF
TGTGCCAGCAGCTTGGGTCTGACAGGGGGTGGGTACGAGCAGTACTTC
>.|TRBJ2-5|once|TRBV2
CASSLKGRETQYF
TGTGCCAGCAGCCTTAAGGGGCGAGAGACCCAGTACTTC
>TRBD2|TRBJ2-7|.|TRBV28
CASSLGGLAHPEDF
TGTGCCAGCAGCCTAGGGGGACTAGCACACCCGGAGGACTTC
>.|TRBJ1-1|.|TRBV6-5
CASSYLDHRKAFF
TGTGCCAGCAGTTACCTAGATCATCGGAAAGCTTTCTTT
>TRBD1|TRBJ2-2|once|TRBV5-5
CASSAPDRAGTGELFF
TGTGCCAGCAGCGCACCAGACAGGGCCGGCACCGGGGAGCTGTTTTTT
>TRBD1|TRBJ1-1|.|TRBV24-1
CATSGPGLTGKTEAFF
TGTGCCACCAGTGGGCCCGGACTGACAGGGAAAACTGAAGCTTTCTTT
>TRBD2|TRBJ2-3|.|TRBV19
CASSPSGGRGDTQYF
TGTGCCAGCTCGCCGAGCGGGGGGCGGGGAGATACGCAGTATTTT
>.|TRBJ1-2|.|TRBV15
CATWEAERPYGYTF
TGTGCCACTTGGGAGGCAGAAAGACCCTATGGCTACACCTTC
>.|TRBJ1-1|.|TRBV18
CASSPQLANTEAFF
TGTGCCAGCTCACCACAGCTAGCGAACACTGAAGCTTTCTTT